The 18 T cell receptor beta chains listed next were all sequenced from one sample in a study of shared clonotypes between healthy human individuals. Generated by immunoSEQ multiplex PCR, the TCRdb table keeps only in-frame clones and is missing some. This sample has about 2.3 million clones, with around 90% found just once. Sample: naive CD4+ T cells from PBMCs. Stated subset: CD45RA+ positively selected. The source is a man aged 18 to 30 in good health. Some clones in this sample may be carry-over from other donors' samples.

V and J are TRBV10-3 and TRBJ2-7; 9 positions match TRBD2. V lost 0 bases and J lost 3; bases outside the gene matches: 6. Germline lookup yields CDR1 ENHRY and CDR2 SYGVKD. There are 16 residues in the CDR3. CDR3 sequence reads: CAISESVAGVSYEQYF. In nucleotides, the CDR3 is TGTGCCATCAGTGAGTCTGTAGCGGGAGTTAGCTACGAGCAGTACTTC.

Notes on this clone: The identical CDR3 is also encoded by other nucleotide sequences in the sample. The rearrangement joins TRBV2 to TRBJ2-2; 12 positions agree with TRBD1. Per germline, CDR1 SNHLY and CDR2 FYNNEI. The CDR3 spans 14 residues. Losses at the gene ends were 7 bases for V and 7 bases for J; bases not matched to a gene: 4. CDR3: CASIGTGGSGELFF. The CDR3 nucleotides read TGTGCCAGCATTGGGACAGGGGGCAGCGGGGAGCTGTTTTTT.

Concerning this clone itself: A junction end diverges from the germline sequence, so it may reflect a read error. The chain employs TRBV18 and TRBJ2-7; 7 positions agree with TRBD2. The CDR3 covers 13 residues. The V gene's germline CDR1 is KGHSH and CDR2 LQKENI. In DNA form, the CDR3 reads TGTGCCAGCTCACCTTCCGACAGCATCCGGGGGGACTTC. Protein product: CASSPSDSIRGDF.

V is TRBV19 and J is TRBJ1-2; 9 bases line up with TRBD1. CDR3 length equals 16 residues. V was pared by 0 bases and J by 5 bases, with 7 bases of the junction left unmatched. Per the germline V gene, CDR1 is LNHDA and CDR2 is SQIVND (reference sequence). Here the CDR3 reads CASSIDPPGQGYGYTF. CDR3 DNA sequence: TGTGCCAGTAGTATAGATCCACCGGGACAGGGATATGGCTACACCTTC.

This rearrangement joins TRBV7-9 to TRBJ1-4; the match to TRBD1 covers 9 bases. From germline, CDR1 is SEHNR and CDR2 FQNEAQ (reference sequence). Unmatched junction bases numbered 4, after V lost 5 bases and J lost 6 bases. The CDR3 is 14 amino acids. The CDR3 is CASSRRTGDEKLFF. The CDR3 DNA follows: TGTGCCAGCAGCAGAAGGACAGGGGATGAAAAACTGTTTTTT.

This sequence joins TRBV5-4 and TRBJ2-3, with TRBD1 matching 8 bases. This CDR3 has 15 residues. Germline CDR1 is SGHNT and CDR2 is YYREEE (reference sequence). Losses at the gene ends were 2 bases for V and 4 bases for J; bases not matched to a gene: 6. CDR3 DNA sequence: TGTGCCAGCAGCTTCTTACAGGGGGAAGCAGATACGCAGTATTTT. Protein: CASSFLQGEADTQYF. Full variable domain (remainder filled in from reference TRBV5-4 and TRBJ2-3): ETGVTQSPTHLIKTRGQQVTLRCSSQSGHNTVSWYQQALGQGPQFIFQYYREEENGRGNFPPRFSGLQFPNYSSELNVNALELDDSALYLCASSFLQGEADTQYFGPGTRLTVL.

This clone appeared a single time. CDR3 in amino acids: CASSSGSMNEKLFF. The DNA for the CDR3 is TGTGCCAGCAGTTCCGGGTCCATGAATGAAAAACTGTTTTTT. The V and J genes are TRBV28 and TRBJ1-4, with D unclear. The V end was cut by 4 bases, the J end by 5 bases, with 11 bases between. This CDR3 has 14 residues. Germline CDR1 reads MDHEN; CDR2 reads SYDVKM.

The genes are TRBV9 and TRBJ1-2, with TRBD1 matching 8 bases. The CDR3 sequence is 12 residues long. The ends lost 2 bases at V and 11 bases at J; junction bases unmatched: 5. Germline CDR1 and CDR2: SGDLS and YYNGEE. CDR3 loop: CASSVRTGSYTF. The CDR3, as DNA: TGTGCCAGCAGCGTTCGGACAGGGAGTTACACCTTC.

The genes are TRBV29-1 and TRBJ2-2; 7 bases are shared with TRBD2. The trim removed 7 bases at V and 5 bases at J, leaving 16 bases unmatched. Germline-derived CDR1 and CDR2 are SQVTM and ANQGSEA. This CDR3 contains 16 residues. The CDR3 DNA sequence: TGCAGCGCCGAACTAAGGACTAGACGGGGGACCGGGGAGCTGTTTTTT. It specifies CSAELRTRRGTGELFF.

The rearrangement links TRBV19 to TRBJ2-5; D uncertain. The CDR3 contains 11 residues. V gave up 7 bases and J gave up 3 bases, with 6 bases separating them. CDR1 is LNHDA, CDR2 SQIVND, per germline (reference sequence). For the CDR3, the DNA is TGTGCCAGTAAAGAAGAAGAGACCCAGTACTTC. It yields the protein CASKEEETQYF.

The V and J genes are TRBV27 and TRBJ1-2, with D unresolved. Germline V gene lookup returns CDR1 MNHEY and CDR2 SMNVEV (reference sequence). The CDR3 extends over 13 amino acids. V lost 3 bases, J lost 9 bases, and 14 bases lay in between. Here the CDR3 DNA reads TGTGCCAGCAGTTTTATCGGGGAGAGTCGCTACACCTTC. It yields the protein CASSFIGESRYTF.

The genes are TRBV6-5 and TRBJ2-5; 10 bases line up with TRBD1. The germline V gene has CDR1 MNHEY and CDR2 SVGAGI. With 6 bases clipped from V and 5 bases from J, the junction kept 6 bases outside the gene matches. CDR3 length equals 14 residues. The CDR3 spells CASRAGTGVETQYF. DNA of the CDR3: TGTGCCAGCAGAGCCGGGACAGGGGTTGAGACCCAGTACTTC.

For this clone: This specimen includes other DNA sequences encoding the same CDR3. The chain is built from TRBV7-2 and TRBJ2-7; possibly TRBD1 or TRBD2 for D (5 bases each). The CDR3 is 13 amino acids. Germline assignment: CDR1 SGHTA and CDR2 FQGNSA. V was trimmed by 1 base and J by 4 bases, leaving 8 bases between them. The CDR3 region has the DNA TGTGCCAGCAGCTTAGGGTGGGGGTACGAGCAGTACTTC. Translation gives CASSLGWGYEQYF.

This chain uses TRBV6-1 with TRBJ2-7; TRBD1 agrees at 7 bases. The germline CDR1 and CDR2 sequences are MNHNS and SASEGT. The CDR3 consists of 15 residues. V was clipped by 0 bases and J by 4 bases; unmatched bases: 6. The CDR3 is CASSEAGTALYEQYF. In nucleotides, the CDR3 is TGTGCCAGCAGTGAAGCGGGGACAGCTCTATACGAGCAGTACTTC.

This rearrangement joins TRBV28 to TRBJ2-7; D gene ambiguous. This CDR3 is built from 15 residues. Germline lookup yields CDR1 MDHEN and CDR2 SYDVKM. V was pared by 2 bases and J by 1 base, with 12 bases between. Here the CDR3 reads CASSLPKGQSYEQYF. The CDR3 DNA sequence: TGTGCCAGCAGTTTACCAAAAGGGCAGTCCTACGAGCAGTACTTC.

The chain links TRBV11-2 to TRBJ2-1, with D hard to call. Germline V CDR1 and CDR2: SGHAT, FQNNGV. The CDR3 has 13 amino acids. V dropped 5 bases and J dropped 6 bases, with 11 bases sitting between them. The CDR3 DNA is TGTGCCAGCAGCCGCACCTCTCGCAATGAGCAGTTCTTC. Its translation is CASSRTSRNEQFF.

The chain is built from TRBV30 and TRBJ2-7; D perhaps matches TRBD1 (6 bases). Germline V gene lookup returns CDR1 GTSNPN and CDR2 SVGIG (reference sequence). Trimming left V 2 bases short and J 3 bases short, with 14 bases between. The CDR3 totals 14 residues. This chain's CDR3 is CAWSSHRENYEQYF. In DNA form, the CDR3 reads TGTGCCTGGAGTTCCCACAGGGAAAACTACGAGCAGTACTTC.

As for this clone: In the same sample, other DNA sequences code for this CDR3. The CDR3 bases are TGTGCCAGCAGCTTAACTCAAGAGACCCAGTACTTC. It translates to CASSLTQETQYF. The chain employs TRBV7-2 and TRBJ2-5; D is unclear. V lost 2 bases and J 2 bases, leaving 3 bases between the germline ends. Germline-derived CDR1 and CDR2 are SGHTA and FQGNSA. The CDR3 extends over 12 amino acids.